These 21 T cell receptor beta chains originate from one sample sequenced in a study of breast tumors, draining lymph nodes, adjacent tissues. TCRdb analysed the multiplex PCR reads with MiXCR anew, one entry per CDR3 protein. Seen here are approximately 210,000 distinct CDR3 sequences, roughly 32% observed once, and the top ten hold 1.1% to 1.5%. Breast cancer patients provided tissue from their axillary draining lymph nodes. Sequencing input: axillary lymph node tissue. These TCRs come from a female donor with breast cancer. Some clones in this sample may be carry-over from other donors' samples.

In DNA form, the CDR3 reads TGTGCCAGCAGTGAATCCGGACTAGCGGGAGGAGAGCAGTACTTC. Encoded protein: CASSESGLAGGEQYF. The gene calls are TRBV25-1 and TRBJ2-7; 14 nucleotides match TRBD2. Per germline, CDR1 MGHDK and CDR2 SYGVNS. CDR3 size: 15 residues. Germline trimming cut 1 base from V and 7 bases from J; bases unmatched to any gene: 3.

This clonotype was detected ten times or more. The rearrangement joins TRBV15 to TRBJ2-6; perhaps D is TRBD1 or TRBD2 (5 bases each). The CDR3 sequence is 15 residues long. Germline lookup yields CDR1 LNHNV and CDR2 YYDKDF (reference sequence). Trimming took off 1 base at V and 1 base at J, with 5 bases between the two ends. The CDR3 DNA sequence: TGTGCCACCAGCAGAGGGGGGTCTGGGGCCAACGTCCTGACTTTC. Translating it yields CATSRGGSGANVLTF.

This clonotype was recorded many times. DNA for the CDR3: TGTGCCAGTAGGAACAGGGGGCGCGATGGCAATCAGCCCCAGCATTTT. It codes for CASRNRGRDGNQPQHF. The chain carries TRBV19 and TRBJ1-5; 9 bases are shared with TRBD1. V lost 6 bases, J lost 2 bases, and 8 bases stayed unmatched. The CDR3 runs to 16 residues. From germline, CDR1 is LNHDA and CDR2 SQIVND (reference sequence).

This clonotype was recorded at least ten times. The chain uses TRBV12-3 or TRBV12-4 and TRBJ2-7; 9 bases line up with TRBD2. The trim removed 9 bases at V and 7 bases at J, leaving 28 bases unmatched. CDR3 length: 19 residues. CDR3 protein: CASRPGLAHPGSSFREQYF. The DNA of the CDR3 is TGTGCCAGTCGTCCGGGACTAGCTCACCCCGGGTCCTCCTTCAGGGAGCAGTACTTC.

This clonotype has at least ten counts. The chain couples TRBV5-4 to TRBJ2-1; TRBD1 might be the D (8 bases). This CDR3 comprises 15 residues. Deletions cut 4 bases from V and 4 bases from J, with 15 bases between. Germline V gene data show CDR1 as SGHNT and CDR2 as YYREEE (reference sequence). The CDR3: CASSHTGGGYNEQFF. The CDR3 nucleotides read TGTGCCAGCAGCCATACAGGGGGAGGGTACAATGAGCAGTTCTTC.

This clonotype was detected many times. This chain connects TRBV4-2 to TRBJ1-6; 9 positions match TRBD1. V trimming: 5 bases; J trimming: 8 bases; junction bases outside the gene matches: 10. The CDR3 is 16 residues long. The germline V gene encodes CDR1 LGHNA and CDR2 YNFKEQ. CDR3: CASSAGTGYLYSPLHF. The CDR3 bases are TGTGCCAGCAGCGCAGGGACAGGGTACCTTTATTCACCCCTCCACTTT.

Note on this clonotype: Possible read error: a much larger clone is one base away. V gene TRBV29-1 combines with J gene TRBJ2-1; 10 bases fit TRBD2. Trimming removed 5 bases from V and 12 bases from J; junction bases left unmatched: 7. Germline CDR1 and CDR2: SQVTM and ANQGSEA. The CDR3 totals 12 residues. CDR3 loop: CSVSGGAGGQFF. CDR3 in DNA: TGCAGCGTTAGCGGGGGGGCCGGTGGGCAGTTCTTC.

Points on this clonotype: A read error may explain this, as a much larger clone is one base away. The J gene is TRBJ2-5, the V gene TRBV6-4; 11 positions agree with TRBD2. The CDR3 contains 16 residues. Germline V lookup: CDR1 MRHNA, CDR2 SNTAGT. The junction had 7 bases not matched to a gene; V was cut back by 6 bases and J by 1 base. The CDR3 protein is CASSAGGLAVQETQYF. The CDR3 DNA reads TGTGCCAGCAGCGCCGGGGGACTAGCGGTCCAAGAGACCCAGTACTTC.

This clonotype was observed at least ten times. The CDR3 loop reads CASSTAGGSNEQFF. The CDR3 region has the DNA TGTGCCAGCAGTACAGCGGGAGGGTCCAATGAGCAGTTCTTC. V is TRBV2 and J is TRBJ2-1; 10 bases match TRBD2. The CDR3 loop spans 14 amino acids. Germline V CDR1 and CDR2: SNHLY, FYNNEI. The V gene end was trimmed by 5 bases and the J gene end by 6 bases; junction bases not matched to a gene: 4.

This clonotype was counted at least ten times. The CDR3 bases are TGTGCCATCAGTGATAGGACAGGCAACGATGGCTACACCTTC. Residues: CAISDRTGNDGYTF. The rearrangement joins TRBV10-3 to TRBJ1-2; 7 nucleotides match TRBD1. With 3 bases clipped from V and 6 bases from J, the junction kept 7 bases outside the gene matches. From germline, CDR1 is ENHRY and CDR2 SYGVKD. The CDR3 covers 14 residues.

This clonotype was observed a handful of times. Being one base from a much bigger clone, this may be a read error. The gene calls are TRBV20-1 and TRBJ2-5; 7 nucleotides align to TRBD2. Germline CDR1 is DFQATT and CDR2 is SNEGSKA (reference sequence). There are 14 residues in the CDR3. CDR3 in DNA: TGCAGTGCTGGGGGGGGAATCCAACAAGCGACCCAGTACTTC. This codes for CSAGGGIQQATQYF.

There are many counts of this clonotype. The chain combines TRBV20-1 with TRBJ2-1, with 14 bases identical to TRBD2. The CDR3 sequence is 14 residues long. Losses at the gene ends were 7 bases for V and 9 bases for J; bases not matched to a gene: 8. From germline, CDR1 is DFQATT and CDR2 SNEGSKA (reference sequence). The CDR3 DNA reads TGCAGTGGGGAGACTAGCGGGAGGGCCACTGAGCAGTTCTTC. Translating it yields CSGETSGRATEQFF.

About this clonotype: Given a much more abundant clone one base away, this may be a read error. This chain connects TRBV6-5 to TRBJ2-7; TRBD2 might be the D (5 bases). The germline CDR1 and CDR2 sequences are MNHEY and SVGAGI. This CDR3 region has 14 residues. The germline V and J ends were trimmed by 6 bases and 3 bases, with 15 bases remaining between them. Written as DNA, the CDR3 is TGTGCCAGCAGCCCCATAGCGATCCTCTACGAGCAGTACTTC. Residues: CASSPIAILYEQYF.

V and J are TRBV6-6 and TRBJ2-1; 9 bases map to TRBD1. CDR3 length: 16 residues. Germline CDR1 and CDR2: MNHNY and SVGAGI (reference sequence). Trimming cost V 7 bases and J 7 bases; bases outside gene matches: 14. CDR3 protein: CASTLLGQGDYNEQFF. CDR3 coding DNA: TGTGCCAGCACCCTATTGGGACAGGGAGATTATAATGAGCAGTTCTTC.

This clonotype was picked up many times. A read error may account for a junction end that differs from germline. V usage is TRBV12-3 or TRBV12-4 and J usage is TRBJ1-6; unclear D gene. The CDR3 length is 16 residues. The CDR3 reads CASSLAWSSYNSPLHF. CDR3 nucleotides: TGTGCCAGCAGTCTAGCGTGGAGCTCCTATAATTCACCCCTCCACTTT.

In its sample, this clonotype was seen many times. The chain recombines TRBV30 with TRBJ2-7; either TRBD1 or TRBD2 may supply D (6 bases each). V was trimmed by 0 bases and J by 1 base, leaving 13 bases between them. The CDR3 is made up of 15 amino acids. Germline V gives CDR1 GTSNPN, CDR2 SVGIG (reference sequence). The DNA of the CDR3 is TGTGCCTGGAGTGTAGGAGGGGGGTTATCCTACGAGCAGTACTTC. Its translation is CAWSVGGGLSYEQYF.

In this sample, this clonotype turned up many times. V gene TRBV20-1 combines with J gene TRBJ1-5; the D gene is possibly TRBD1 (6 bases). This CDR3 comprises 12 residues. V shed 3 bases and J shed 7 bases, with 10 bases lying between them. CDR1 and CDR2 (germline): DFQATT, SNEGSKA (reference sequence). CDR3: CSARSGAQPQHF. The DNA for the CDR3 is TGCAGTGCTAGGTCAGGGGCCCAGCCCCAGCATTTT.

The gene calls are TRBV15 and TRBJ1-4; tentatively, D is TRBD1 (5 bases). The CDR3 has 12 amino acids. Germline V lookup: CDR1 LNHNV, CDR2 YYDKDF (reference sequence). V dropped 3 bases and J dropped 7 bases, with 6 bases sitting between them. The chain's CDR3 is CATSRGTEKLFF. CDR3 coding DNA: TGTGCCACCAGCAGGGGGACTGAAAAACTGTTTTTT.

This rearrangement joins TRBV20-1 to TRBJ2-5; 7 nucleotides line up with TRBD1. V was pared by 1 base and J by 1 base, with 3 bases of the junction left unmatched. This CDR3 region has 14 residues. Germline V lookup: CDR1 DFQATT, CDR2 SNEGSKA (reference sequence). CDR3 sequence (DNA): TGCAGTGCTAGAGTAGGGGGCAGCCAAGAGACCCAGTACTTC. This encodes CSARVGGSQETQYF.

The table lists this clonotype with many counts. The gene calls are TRBV30 and TRBJ2-5; D is uncertain. V was clipped by 0 bases and J by 2 bases, with 7 bases between them. This CDR3 comprises 13 residues. From germline, CDR1 is GTSNPN and CDR2 SVGIG (reference sequence). The CDR3 is CAWSVRVQETQYF. The CDR3 nucleotides are TGTGCCTGGAGTGTACGGGTTCAAGAGACCCAGTACTTC.

This clonotype was observed at least ten times. The chain recombines TRBV19 with TRBJ1-5; TRBD1 is a possible D gene (6 bases). From germline, CDR1 is LNHDA and CDR2 SQIVND (reference sequence). V lost 8 bases and J 4 bases, leaving 18 bases between the germline ends. The CDR3 loop spans 15 amino acids. The CDR3 sequence is CASHRDLGGNQPQHF. Written as DNA, the CDR3 is TGTGCCAGTCACAGGGATTTGGGGGGTAATCAGCCCCAGCATTTT. The whole variable domain, remainder taken from reference TRBV19 and TRBJ1-5, is DGGITQSPKYLFRKEGQNVTLSCEQNLNHDAMYWYRQDPGQGLRLIYYSQIVNDFQKGDIAEGYSVSREKKESFPLTVTSAQKNPTAFYLCASHRDLGGNQPQHFGDGTRLSIL.